This T cell receptor beta chain is drawn from a study of control samples from healthy donors and cancer patients. Germline V gives CDR1 SGHVS, CDR2 FNYEAQ. Trimming removed 1 base from V and 4 bases from J, with 11 bases in between. The CDR3 sequence is 14 residues long. Method: immunoSEQ multiplex PCR; TCRdb's copy keeps in-frame clones and lacks some. The data show 100,000 to 150,000 clones, over 75% seen once. The genes are TRBV7-6 and TRBJ2-7; possibly TRBD1 for D (6 bases). The sequenced sample consisted of blood. The TCR was taken from a man in his fifties in good health. CDR3: CASSLEDRPYEQYF. The CDR3, as DNA: TGTGCCAGCAGCTTAGAGGACAGACCTTACGAGCAGTACTTC.